The 25 T cell receptor beta chains listed next were all sequenced from one sample in a study of post-analysis software for immune sequencing data. The antigens for these receptors are not known. cDNA libraries for TCR beta contained unique molecular identifiers. TCRdb re-derived calls from the PCR reads in MiXCR, one entry per CDR3 protein. The profile shows approximately 350,000 distinct CDR3 sequences, approximately 38% of them singletons. Study observations and caveats: Patients showed TRBV5-6, TRBV5-1 and TRBV20-1 among a few TRBV segments more frequent than in controls.

The specimen was blood. These receptors originate from a girl under 18 with multiple sclerosis.

J is TRBJ2-7 and V is TRBV29-1; 9 bases line up with TRBD1. The germline V gene has CDR1 SQVTM and CDR2 ANQGSEA. V was clipped by 8 bases and J by 2 bases; unmatched bases: 7. This CDR3 is built from 13 residues. The CDR3 DNA follows: TGCAGCATTTCCGGGACAGGGCCCTACGAGCAGTACTTC. This gives the protein CSISGTGPYEQYF.

Only a few counts were recorded for this clonotype. The chain links TRBV29-1 to TRBJ1-4; 9 positions agree with TRBD1. This CDR3 has 14 residues. Germline-derived CDR1 and CDR2 are SQVTM and ANQGSEA. Trimming cost V 4 bases and J 6 bases; bases outside gene matches: 6. CDR3 in DNA: TGCAGCGTTGGGACAGGGGAATACGATGAAAAACTGTTTTTT. Its translation: CSVGTGEYDEKLFF. Drawing the rest from reference TRBV29-1 and TRBJ1-4, the complete variable domain is SAVISQKPSRDICQRGTSLTIQCQVDSQVTMMFWYRQQPGQSLTLIATANQGSEATYESGFVIDKFPISRPNLTFSTLTVSNMSPEDSSIYLCSVGTGEYDEKLFFGSGTQLSVL.

The chain links TRBV29-1 to TRBJ2-7; tentatively, D is TRBD2 (7 bases). Trimming stripped 7 bases from V and 5 bases from J, with 18 bases between. CDR3 length equals 13 residues. Germline lookup yields CDR1 SQVTM and CDR2 ANQGSEA. CDR3 sequence: CSAEGGGSDEQYF. Here the CDR3 DNA reads TGCAGCGCCGAGGGGGGGGGCAGCGACGAGCAGTACTTC.

The table lists this clonotype with a few counts. V is TRBV6-5 and J is TRBJ2-3; 9 bases are shared with TRBD1. The CDR3 is made up of 15 amino acids. Germline CDR1 MNHEY, CDR2 SVGAGI. The trim removed 8 bases at V and 3 bases at J, leaving 9 bases unmatched. CDR3 loop: CASGWTGEATDTQYF. The CDR3, as DNA: TGTGCCAGCGGATGGACAGGGGAAGCGACAGATACGCAGTATTTT.

This rearrangement joins TRBV20-1 to TRBJ1-5; 10 nucleotides align to TRBD1. This CDR3 is built from 13 residues. Losses at the gene ends were 4 bases for V and 10 bases for J; bases not matched to a gene: 7. CDR1 is DFQATT, CDR2 SNEGSKA, per germline (reference sequence). CDR3 residues: CSAIRQGASPQHF. The CDR3 DNA is TGCAGTGCTATTAGACAGGGGGCCTCCCCCCAGCATTTT.

Points on this clonotype: The limits of the CDR3 on the DNA are not certain, so only TCRdb's listed CDR3 is given. The gene calls are TRBV11-1 and TRBJ2-3; the D segment call TRBD2 is taken from the table without a DNA check. The CDR3 comprises 22 residues, both ends counted. CDR1 is SGHAT, CDR2 FQDESV, per germline (reference sequence). The CDR3 sequence: CASSRGLQETQYFGPGTDTQYF.

The chain is built from TRBV5-1 and TRBJ2-7; 9 bases fit TRBD1. Germline trimming cut 7 bases from V and 3 bases from J; bases unmatched to any gene: 14. Germline loops: CDR1 SGHRS, CDR2 YFSETQ. The CDR3 runs to 16 residues. CDR3 DNA: TGCGCCAGCGGATTCGATAGACAGGGGGGCAGCTACGAGCAGTACTTC. It yields the protein CASGFDRQGGSYEQYF.

V is TRBV29-1 and J is TRBJ2-3; tentatively, D is TRBD2 (5 bases). Trimming left V 1 base short and J 3 bases short, with 14 bases between. CDR3 length equals 15 residues. Per the germline V gene, CDR1 is SQVTM and CDR2 is ANQGSEA. The CDR3 coding sequence is TGCAGCGTTGAAGGGAGCGGCATCGGTACAGATACGCAGTATTTT. Translation: CSVEGSGIGTDTQYF.

J is TRBJ1-5 and V is TRBV12-3 or TRBV12-4, with 10 bases lining up with TRBD1. The J segment lost 1 base and the V segment lost 6 bases, leaving 15 bases of the junction unmatched. The CDR3 is 19 residues long. The CDR3 here is CASSLGTGVPRGSNQPQHF. The DNA for the CDR3 is TGTGCCAGCAGCCTCGGGACAGGGGTCCCCAGAGGCAGCAATCAGCCCCAGCATTTT.

In its sample, this clonotype was seen a few times. The chain joins TRBV12-3 or TRBV12-4 to TRBJ2-7; D gene unclear. The CDR3 covers 13 residues. The V end was cut by 3 bases, the J end by 2 bases, with 8 bases between. The chain's CDR3 is CASSFTETYEQYF. CDR3 nucleotides: TGTGCCAGCAGTTTTACAGAGACCTACGAGCAGTACTTC.

In its sample, this clonotype was seen once. The conserved final phenylalanine or tryptophan is absent from the CDR3, which likely points to a read error. V gene TRBV7-9 combines with J gene TRBJ1-2; perhaps TRBD1 as D (5 bases). CDR1 is SEHNR and CDR2 is FQNEAQ in the germline V gene (reference sequence). Trimming left V 1 base short and J 8 bases short, with 14 bases between. The CDR3 spans 14 residues. The CDR3 reads CASSLDAEGYGYTC. The CDR3 nucleotides read TGTGCCAGCAGCTTAGATGCAGAGGGGTACGGCTACACCTGC.

The chain uses TRBV20-1 and TRBJ2-4; perhaps TRBD1 as D (6 bases). Germline V gene data show CDR1 as DFQATT and CDR2 as SNEGSKA (reference sequence). Trimming cost V 3 bases and J 6 bases, with 9 bases left between them. This CDR3 contains 12 residues. The CDR3 bases are TGCAGTGCTAGTCTACAGGGAAACATTCAGTACTTC. Protein: CSASLQGNIQYF.

The chain carries TRBV9 and TRBJ1-1, with D uncertain. From germline, CDR1 is SGDLS and CDR2 YYNGEE. Trimming took off 4 bases at V and 0 bases at J, with 13 bases between the two ends. The CDR3 spans 15 residues. This CDR3 reads CASSSTPMMNTEAFF. CDR3 bases: TGTGCCAGCAGCTCCACCCCCATGATGAACACTGAAGCTTTCTTT.

The chain combines TRBV29-1 with TRBJ1-2, with D possibly matching TRBD1 (5 bases). V lost 6 bases to trimming and J lost 6 bases, with 11 bases between them. CDR1 is SQVTM and CDR2 is ANQGSEA in the germline V gene. The CDR3 is 11 amino acids. CDR3 loop: CSVGRGNGYTF. CDR3 nucleotide sequence: TGCAGCGTCGGTAGGGGAAATGGCTACACCTTC.

The table lists this clonotype with a few counts. The V gene is TRBV6-5, the J gene TRBJ2-7, with 8 positions matching TRBD1. The CDR3 is 14 residues long. Looked up from germline, CDR1 is MNHEY and CDR2 is SVGAGI. V dropped 2 bases and J dropped 3; count of bases not matched to a gene: 3. This chain's CDR3 is CASSYEQGGYEQYF. CDR3 DNA sequence: TGTGCCAGCAGTTACGAACAGGGGGGCTACGAGCAGTACTTC.

Remarks on this clonotype: The junction does not match germline at one end; this may be a read error. This chain joins TRBV6-5 and TRBJ2-7, with D possibly TRBD1 on 5 matching bases. The CDR3 consists of 14 residues. Germline V gene sequence: CDR1 MNHEY, CDR2 SVGAGI. CDR3 in amino acids: CASSRGSLGNERYF. CDR3 nucleotides: TGTGCCAGCAGTAGGGGTTCGTTGGGCAACGAGCGGTACTTC.

This clonotype was recorded a few times. This sequence joins TRBV12-3 or TRBV12-4 and TRBJ1-5; D is unclear. The V gene lost 4 bases and the J gene lost 4 bases, with 11 bases spanning the gap. The CDR3 totals 14 residues. The CDR3: CASSSGTANQPQHF. The CDR3 nucleotides read TGTGCCAGCAGTTCCGGTACGGCGAATCAGCCCCAGCATTTT.

The J gene is TRBJ2-3, the V gene TRBV24-1, with D hard to call. V was shortened by 4 bases and J by 10 bases, with 17 bases between the two germline ends. Germline V gives CDR1 KGHDR, CDR2 SFDVKD. This CDR3 contains 14 residues. The CDR3 is CATSDSERRMAQYF. The CDR3 DNA reads TGTGCCACCAGTGACTCTGAACGGCGGATGGCGCAGTATTTT.

This clonotype came up a few times. This chain uses TRBV5-1 with TRBJ2-7; 8 bases map to TRBD2. With 0 bases clipped from V and 7 bases from J, the junction kept 6 bases outside the gene matches. The CDR3 runs to 14 residues. The V gene's germline CDR1 is SGHRS and CDR2 YFSETQ. The CDR3 nucleotides read TGCGCCAGCAGCTTGGCCGGGGGGGCAGGTGAGCAGTACTTC. Protein: CASSLAGGAGEQYF.

This chain connects TRBV14 to TRBJ2-5; TRBD2 agrees at 7 bases. The J call may be faulty, since TRBJ2-7 better matches the DNA end. Looked up from germline, CDR1 is SGHDN and CDR2 is FVKESK. This CDR3 is 16 amino acids long. The CDR3 coding sequence is TGTGCCAGCAGCCAAGATTGGGCTAGCGGAATAAACGAGCAGTACTTC. Encoded protein: CASSQDWASGINEQYF.

This clonotype was observed a single time. One junction end disagrees with the germline gene, perhaps due to a read error. The V gene is TRBV29-1, the J gene TRBJ1-2; 8 bases are shared with TRBD1. There are 12 residues in the CDR3. Germline V CDR1 and CDR2: SQVTM, ANQGSEA. The DNA for the CDR3 is TGCAGCGGTGAAGAGGACAGGGATGGCTACACCTTC. Translated: CSGEEDRDGYTF.

This clonotype was detected a few times. The chain uses TRBV5-6 and TRBJ1-5; the D gene is possibly TRBD1 (6 bases). The CDR3 has 16 residues. In germline, CDR1 is SGHDT, CDR2 YYEEEE. V was shortened by 2 bases and J by 0 bases, with 12 bases between the two germline ends. The CDR3 DNA reads TGTGCCAGCAGCTTTTGGACAGAGAATAGCAATCAGCCCCAGCATTTT. Amino acids: CASSFWTENSNQPQHF.

This clonotype has only a few counts. An end of the junction does not agree with germline; a read error may underlie this. V gene TRBV5-8 combines with J gene TRBJ2-2, with 7 nucleotides matching TRBD1. The CDR3 is made up of 17 amino acids. CDR1 and CDR2 (germline): SGHTS, YDEGEE. CDR3 residues: CAGSLVDRDNTTGELFF. The CDR3 coding sequence is TGTGCCGGCAGCTTGGTTGACAGGGATAACACCACCGGGGAGCTGTTTTTT.

The sample holds a few counts of this clonotype. The V gene is TRBV20-1, the J gene TRBJ1-1; the D gene is possibly TRBD1 (6 bases). With 6 bases removed from V and 0 bases from J, the gap between germline ends came to 11 bases. The CDR3 loop spans 13 amino acids. CDR1 DFQATT and CDR2 SNEGSKA come from the germline V gene (reference sequence). The chain's CDR3 is CSAGQTMNTEAFF. The DNA for the CDR3 is TGCAGTGCCGGACAGACCATGAACACTGAAGCTTTCTTT.

This clonotype was counted a few times. V gene TRBV7-8 combines with J gene TRBJ2-7, with D hard to call. The CDR3 runs 14 residues. The ends were cut back, 0 bases at V and 2 bases at J, with 8 bases in the middle. CDR1 and CDR2 (germline): SGHVS, FQNEAQ. The DNA for the CDR3 is TGTGCCAGCAGCTTAGCCCCGGGTCCCTACGAGCAGTACTTC. Translation: CASSLAPGPYEQYF.